The 25 T cell receptor beta chains presented below share a single source sample, sequenced in a study of sequential checkpoint blockade in melanoma. Sequencing was performed with immunoSEQ multiplex PCR; in TCRdb, only in-frame clones are kept and a portion is missing. The table shows 13,000 to 15,000 clones, with around 72% occurring only once. Described treatment: randomized to nivolumab then ipilimumab (arm A) or the reverse (arm B). The sample in question was CD8+ T cells sorted from blood (inferred from file names), obtained from a patient given nivolumab and ipilimumab in sequence. These receptors all come from a human donor with melanoma.

The chain combines TRBV30 with TRBJ2-5; 7 positions match TRBD1. The trim removed 3 bases at V and 2 bases at J, leaving 3 bases unmatched. CDR1 and CDR2 (germline): GTSNPN, SVGIG (reference sequence). This CDR3 has 13 amino acids. CDR3 nucleotides: TGTGCCTGGAGGCAACAGGGGCAAGAGACCCAGTACTTC. This sequence encodes CAWRQQGQETQYF.

J is TRBJ2-5 and V is TRBV2, with 10 bases identical to TRBD2. The CDR3 contains 15 residues. Unmatched junction bases numbered 4, after V lost 6 bases and J lost 0 bases. In germline, CDR1 is SNHLY, CDR2 FYNNEI. Here the CDR3 reads CASRPLAGYQETQYF. The CDR3 nucleotides are TGTGCCAGCAGACCACTAGCGGGGTACCAAGAGACCCAGTACTTC.

The V and J genes are TRBV28 and TRBJ1-5; D perhaps matches TRBD1 (6 bases). This CDR3 comprises 19 residues. V was shortened by 5 bases and J by 9 bases, with 32 bases between the two germline ends. The germline gives CDR1 MDHEN, CDR2 SYDVKM. The CDR3 coding sequence is TGTGCCAGCAGTCCACGGACAGCACACCCCCTTCTGGGTAGGTGGCCCCAGCATTTT. It encodes CASSPRTAHPLLGRWPQHF.

J is TRBJ2-5 and V is TRBV5-4; weak D call: TRBD2 (6 bases). Germline V gene lookup returns CDR1 SGHNT and CDR2 YYREEE (reference sequence). The length of the CDR3 is 11 residues. Trimming pared 7 bases from V and 5 bases from J, leaving 9 bases between. The CDR3 nucleotides are TGTGCCAGCTCTGGGGGGGAGACCCAGTACTTC. This sequence encodes CASSGGETQYF.

V usage is TRBV27 and J usage is TRBJ2-7; 11 positions match TRBD1. This CDR3 spans 13 amino acids. Looked up from germline, CDR1 is MNHEY and CDR2 is SMNVEV (reference sequence). J lost 3 bases, V lost 6 bases, and 1 base had no gene match. This CDR3 reads CASRGQGGYEQYF. In nucleotides, the CDR3 is TGTGCCAGCAGGGGACAGGGGGGCTACGAGCAGTACTTC.

V gene TRBV29-1 combines with J gene TRBJ2-2; D perhaps matches TRBD2 (6 bases). This CDR3 is built from 13 residues. The V end was cut by 7 bases, the J end by 3 bases, with 12 bases between. Germline V gene data show CDR1 as SQVTM and CDR2 as ANQGSEA. The CDR3 spells CSAHREYTGELFF. The CDR3 DNA reads TGCAGCGCTCACCGGGAGTACACCGGGGAGCTGTTTTTT.

The chain recombines TRBV27 with TRBJ2-3; TRBD2 aligns across 9 bases. J gave up 1 base and V 3 bases, and 8 bases lay outside the gene matches. CDR3 length: 17 amino acids. Per germline, CDR1 MNHEY and CDR2 SMNVEV (reference sequence). CDR3 sequence reads: CASSFLAGGPGTDTQYF. CDR3 nucleotides: TGTGCCAGCAGTTTTCTGGCGGGAGGGCCGGGCACAGATACGCAGTATTTT.

This chain joins TRBV9 and TRBJ1-2; D is possibly TRBD1 (6 bases). CDR3 size: 15 residues. Trimming removed 3 bases from V and 7 bases from J, with 19 bases in between. CDR1 is SGDLS, CDR2 YYNGEE, per germline. CDR3 amino acids: CASSALIRGGSGYTF. Written as DNA, the CDR3 is TGTGCCAGCAGCGCACTTATCAGGGGTGGCTCTGGCTACACCTTC.

The chain employs TRBV30 and TRBJ1-3; the D is unclear. Germline lookup yields CDR1 GTSNPN and CDR2 SVGIG (reference sequence). There are 14 residues in the CDR3. V dropped 0 bases and J dropped 0 bases, with 6 bases sitting between them. The CDR3: CAWSVPFSGNTIYF. CDR3 in DNA: TGTGCCTGGAGTGTTCCCTTCTCTGGAAACACCATATATTTT.

This rearrangement joins TRBV7-3 to TRBJ2-3; D uncertain. Trimming took 3 bases from V and 2 from J, leaving 9 bases between them. CDR3 size: 14 residues. Germline V gene sequence: CDR1 SGHTA, CDR2 FQGTGA. The CDR3 loop is CASSFSGYTDTQYF. The CDR3, as DNA: TGTGCCAGCAGCTTTTCAGGCTACACAGATACGCAGTATTTT.

Details on this clone: The junction does not match germline at one end; this may be a read error. V is TRBV4-2 and J is TRBJ2-1; 9 bases line up with TRBD2. CDR1 LGHNA and CDR2 YNFKEQ come from the germline V gene. The CDR3 runs to 16 residues. The CDR3: CASSQGPAGGRDEQFF. DNA of the CDR3: TGTGCCAGCAGTCAAGGGCCGGCGGGGGGGCGGGATGAGCAGTTCTTC.

The chain carries TRBV27 and TRBJ1-5; D may be TRBD1 (5 bases). The germline gives CDR1 MNHEY, CDR2 SMNVEV (reference sequence). The CDR3 spans 15 residues. Trimming left V 4 bases short and J 1 base short, with 11 bases between. This chain's CDR3 is CASSSLQGSNQPQHF. The CDR3 nucleotides are TGTGCCAGCAGTTCGCTCCAGGGAAGCAATCAGCCCCAGCATTTT.

The CDR3 DNA follows: TGTGCCAGCAGCGGGGGCACAACCTACGAGCAGTACTTC. It specifies CASSGGTTYEQYF. The chain links TRBV9 to TRBJ2-7, with D perhaps matching TRBD1 (5 bases). CDR1 and CDR2 (germline): SGDLS, YYNGEE. Trimming removed 3 bases from V and 2 bases from J, with 9 bases in between. The CDR3 sequence is 13 residues long.

This clone was picked up a small number of times. The gene calls are TRBV2 and TRBJ1-1; D not certain. The germline gives CDR1 SNHLY, CDR2 FYNNEI. V was trimmed by 7 bases and J by 0 bases, leaving 9 bases between them. CDR3 length equals 13 residues. The CDR3 coding sequence is TGTGCCAGCATCCAGGTGATGAACACTGAAGCTTTCTTT. Encoded protein: CASIQVMNTEAFF.

This clone was seen more than once but under ten times. V is TRBV15 and J is TRBJ2-1; 9 nucleotides line up with TRBD1. With V trimmed by 4 bases and J by 3 bases, 7 bases remained unmatched. CDR1 is LNHNV, CDR2 YYDKDF, per germline (reference sequence). The CDR3 spans 16 residues. The CDR3 loop reads CATSKSGTGYYNEQFF. The DNA of the CDR3 is TGTGCCACCAGCAAAAGCGGGACAGGGTACTACAATGAGCAGTTCTTC.

This clone was observed a single time. The rearrangement links TRBV9 to TRBJ2-7, with a possible D match to TRBD1 (6 bases). The CDR3 covers 14 residues. The ends were cut back, 5 bases at V and 2 bases at J, with 14 bases in the middle. The germline V gene has CDR1 SGDLS and CDR2 YYNGEE. The CDR3: CASSPIRDTYEQYF. CDR3 nucleotide sequence: TGTGCCAGCAGTCCCATCCGGGACACCTACGAGCAGTACTTC.

The chain uses TRBV7-9 and TRBJ2-5; D not resolved. The J call may be faulty, since TRBJ2-7 better matches the DNA end. CDR3 length: 13 residues. Looked up from germline, CDR1 is SEHNR and CDR2 is FQNEAQ (reference sequence). DNA of the CDR3: TGTGCCAGCAGCCCTTTCCACTCCTACGAGCAGTACTTC. This translates into CASSPFHSYEQYF.

The V gene is TRBV27, the J gene TRBJ2-1, with D uncertain. The length of the CDR3 is 16 residues. Germline assignment: CDR1 MNHEY and CDR2 SMNVEV (reference sequence). The V and J ends lost 2 bases and 0 bases respectively, with 11 bases between them. Here the CDR3 DNA reads TGTGCCAGCAGTTTAAGCTCAATTGGCTCCTACAATGAGCAGTTCTTC. Amino acid sequence: CASSLSSIGSYNEQFF.

This rearrangement joins TRBV9 to TRBJ2-7, with 8 bases identical to TRBD2. CDR3 length: 15 residues. J was trimmed by 0 bases and V by 3 bases; bases with no gene match: 5. Germline values: CDR1 SGDLS, CDR2 YYNGEE. Written as DNA, the CDR3 is TGTGCCAGCAGCGCCTCGGGAGGGTCCTCCTACGAGCAGTACTTC. Translation: CASSASGGSSYEQYF.

This clone was detected once. The chain carries TRBV5-6 and TRBJ1-1; a possible D gene is TRBD1 (6 bases). V gave up 4 bases and J gave up 7 bases, with 11 bases separating them. The CDR3 runs 12 residues. Germline assignment: CDR1 SGHDT and CDR2 YYEEEE. CDR3 residues: CASSGGGGEAFF. The DNA for the CDR3 is TGTGCCAGCAGCGGAGGGGGGGGTGAAGCTTTCTTT.

V is TRBV7-9 and J is TRBJ2-5; 10 bases are a match to TRBD2. In germline, CDR1 is SEHNR, CDR2 FQNEAQ (reference sequence). There are 18 residues in the CDR3. V lost 1 base and J lost 5; bases outside the gene matches: 13. The CDR3 DNA is TGTGCCAGCAGCTTAGTTGTGGCTAGCGGGAGTAAGCGGGAGACCCAGTACTTC. It encodes CASSLVVASGSKRETQYF.

The V gene is TRBV2, the J gene TRBJ1-1, with D possibly matching TRBD1 (5 bases). V was trimmed by 5 bases and J by 1 base, leaving 11 bases between them. CDR1 SNHLY and CDR2 FYNNEI come from the germline V gene. The CDR3 spans 14 residues. CDR3 sequence (DNA): TGTGCCAGCAGTTCACAGGTGAGGAACACTGAAGCTTTCTTT. Amino acids: CASSSQVRNTEAFF.

This clone was recorded a few times. The rearrangement uses TRBV6-5 and TRBJ1-1; possible D gene TRBD1, 5 bases. With 8 bases removed from V and 4 bases from J, the gap between germline ends came to 14 bases. Per the germline V gene, CDR1 is MNHEY and CDR2 is SVGAGI. The CDR3 is made up of 13 amino acids. The CDR3 DNA reads TGTGCCAGCTGGAGGAGGGGAGGCACTGAAGCTTTCTTT. Translating it yields CASWRRGGTEAFF.

This chain links TRBV9 with TRBJ2-5; TRBD2 matches at 11 bases. This CDR3 comprises 15 residues. The ends lost 0 bases at V and 4 bases at J; junction bases unmatched: 2. Per the germline V gene, CDR1 is SGDLS and CDR2 is YYNGEE. For the CDR3, the DNA is TGTGCCAGCAGCGTAGCTCTAGCGGGGGGAGAGACCCAGTACTTC. Residues: CASSVALAGGETQYF.

This clone was detected only once. The gene calls are TRBV9 and TRBJ1-4; 9 bases map to TRBD1. V shed 3 bases and J 0 bases; nucleotides not matched to a gene: 6. CDR1 and CDR2 from the germline V gene are SGDLS and YYNGEE. The CDR3 is 17 amino acids. CDR3 amino acids: CASSAGTGSATNEKLFF. CDR3 DNA: TGTGCCAGCAGCGCCGGGACAGGGTCTGCAACTAATGAAAAACTGTTTTTT.